These 22 T cell receptor beta chains share one sample of origin, sequenced in a study of patients and donors after allogeneic stem cell transplantation. TCRdb independently ran MiXCR on the RT-PCR reads; one entry per CDR3 protein. The table includes about 960,000 distinct CDR3 sequences, about a sixth detected once. Source material: blood, either unsorted or a sorted T cell fraction (not recorded which). Receptor source: a human donor who was either an allogeneic HSCT recipient or a stem cell or donor lymphocyte infusion donor (not recorded which). It is not recorded whose cells these are; they may come from a transplant donor.

The rearrangement links TRBV11-1 to TRBJ2-7, with 8 bases lining up with TRBD1. V lost 7 bases, J lost 2 bases, and 7 bases stayed unmatched. This CDR3 has 14 amino acids. Germline CDR1 and CDR2: SGHAT and FQDESV (reference sequence). This chain's CDR3 is CASTSGTGTYEQYF. The CDR3 DNA is TGTGCCAGCACCTCCGGGACAGGCACCTACGAGCAGTACTTC. The variable domain in full, completed from reference TRBV11-1 and TRBJ2-7, reads EAEVAQSPRYKITEKSQAVAFWCDPISGHATLYWYRQILGQGPELLVQFQDESVVDDSQLPKDRFSAERLKGVDSTLKIQPAELGDSAMYLCASTSGTGTYEQYFGPGTRLTVT.

Ten or more counts support this clonotype. The V and J genes are TRBV12-3 or TRBV12-4 and TRBJ2-5, with 7 bases fitting TRBD1. The CDR3 has 16 residues. Trimming at V came to 6 bases and at J to 2 bases, leaving 12 bases not matched to a gene. The CDR3 loop reads CASRTNGKGQQETQYF. CDR3 nucleotide sequence: TGTGCCAGCAGGACGAACGGAAAGGGACAGCAAGAGACCCAGTACTTC.

This clonotype was counted only a few times. The chain joins TRBV7-9 to TRBJ2-5; weak D call: TRBD1 (6 bases). Trimming removed 3 bases at V and 4 bases at J, with 18 bases between. The CDR3 covers 16 residues. Germline V gene data show CDR1 as SEHNR and CDR2 as FQNEAQ (reference sequence). CDR3 residues: CASSFTGLSWGETQYF. DNA of the CDR3: TGTGCCAGCAGCTTTACAGGGTTATCATGGGGAGAGACCCAGTACTTC. Drawing the rest from reference TRBV7-9 and TRBJ2-5, the complete variable domain is DTGVSQNPRHKITKRGQNVTFRCDPISEHNRLYWYRQTLGQGPEFLTYFQNEAQLEKSRLLSDRFSAERPKGSFSTLEIQRTEQGDSAMYLCASSFTGLSWGETQYFGPGTRLLVL.

This chain's CDR3 is CSAMPPGPIGYTF. CDR3 coding DNA: TGCAGTGCAATGCCACCGGGACCAATCGGCTACACCTTC. The chain carries TRBV20-1 and TRBJ1-2, with a tentative D call TRBD1 (5 bases). This CDR3 has 13 amino acids. The germline V gene encodes CDR1 DFQATT and CDR2 SNEGSKA (reference sequence). Trimming took 6 bases from V and 8 from J, leaving 19 bases between them.

This clonotype came up a few times. This chain joins TRBV12-3 or TRBV12-4 and TRBJ2-3, with 9 nucleotides matching TRBD2. J lost 3 bases, V lost 2 bases, and 9 bases had no gene match. CDR3 length: 17 amino acids. As DNA, the CDR3 is TGTGCCAGCAGTTTAAATCGCCCCAGCGGGAGGACAGATACGCAGTATTTT. It specifies CASSLNRPSGRTDTQYF.

This clonotype was counted only a few times. The chain carries TRBV27 and TRBJ2-7; 10 bases match TRBD1. After removal of 5 bases from V and 7 bases from J, the junction contained 11 bases not matched to a gene. CDR3 size: 15 residues. Germline V CDR1 and CDR2: MNHEY, SMNVEV (reference sequence). CDR3 sequence reads: CASSILGQGTGEQYF. Here the CDR3 DNA reads TGTGCCAGCAGTATCCTGGGACAGGGGACGGGGGAGCAGTACTTC.

This clonotype was picked up a small number of times. The chain is built from TRBV25-1 and TRBJ2-5; 9 nucleotides line up with TRBD2. Germline CDR1 is MGHDK and CDR2 is SYGVNS. V shed 5 bases, J shed 3 bases, and the junction held 7 bases outside the gene matches. This CDR3 is built from 15 residues. CDR3 coding DNA: TGTGCCAGCAGTCGACTAGCGGCCAGAAAAGAGACCCAGTACTTC. It specifies CASSRLAARKETQYF.

V and J are TRBV4-3 and TRBJ2-7; D might be TRBD1 or TRBD2, each matching 5 bases. The V gene's germline CDR1 is LGHNA and CDR2 YSLEER. CDR3 size: 15 residues. V was cut by 0 bases and J by 4 bases, with 13 bases left in between. Written as DNA, the CDR3 is TGCGCCAGCAGCCAAGATCAGGGACCCTCTTACGAGCAGTACTTC. It is translated as CASSQDQGPSYEQYF.

V is TRBV12-3 or TRBV12-4 and J is TRBJ2-5; D is unresolved. V was trimmed by 8 bases and J by 3 bases, leaving 7 bases between them. This CDR3 contains 11 residues. The CDR3 is CASAVEETQYF. Written as DNA, the CDR3 is TGTGCCAGCGCCGTGGAAGAGACCCAGTACTTC.

This clonotype was detected a few times. V and J are TRBV5-1 and TRBJ2-1; D may be TRBD2 (6 bases). CDR3 size: 18 residues. Trimming took off 5 bases at V and 0 bases at J, with 21 bases between the two ends. CDR1 is SGHRS and CDR2 is YFSETQ in the germline V gene. For the CDR3, the DNA is TGCGCCAGCAGGGAGCGGGCCCCCCTCTTAAGCTCCTACAATGAGCAGTTCTTC. Translated, it gives CASRERAPLLSSYNEQFF.

This rearrangement joins TRBV10-3 to TRBJ2-5; 8 nucleotides line up with TRBD2. The CDR3 consists of 16 residues. J lost 1 base, V lost 0 bases, and 4 bases had no gene match. Per germline, CDR1 ENHRY and CDR2 SYGVKD. The DNA of the CDR3 is TGTGCCATCAGTGAGTCGCGCGGGAGGACCCAAGAGACCCAGTACTTC. Translated: CAISESRGRTQETQYF.

The chain couples TRBV7-9 to TRBJ2-3; D unclear. The germline V gene encodes CDR1 SEHNR and CDR2 FQNEAQ (reference sequence). The CDR3 is made up of 14 amino acids. Trimming cost V 0 bases and J 5 bases, with 9 bases left between them. In DNA form, the CDR3 reads TGTGCCAGCAGCTTAGCGGGAAGTTTAGATACGCAGTATTTT. This encodes CASSLAGSLDTQYF. Full variable domain (rest looked up from reference TRBV7-9 and TRBJ2-3): DTGVSQNPRHKITKRGQNVTFRCDPISEHNRLYWYRQTLGQGPEFLTYFQNEAQLEKSRLLSDRFSAERPKGSFSTLEIQRTEQGDSAMYLCASSLAGSLDTQYFGPGTRLTVL.

This clonotype was detected only a few times. The chain uses TRBV20-1 and TRBJ1-5, with D perhaps matching TRBD1 (6 bases). Germline V gene data show CDR1 as DFQATT and CDR2 as SNEGSKA (reference sequence). CDR3 length: 13 residues. The germline V and J ends were trimmed by 5 bases and 7 bases, with 15 bases remaining between them. The CDR3 is CSALDSPQQPQHF. The CDR3 DNA sequence: TGCAGTGCTCTGGACAGTCCCCAACAGCCCCAGCATTTT.

The chain couples TRBV4-3 to TRBJ2-7; D may be TRBD1 or TRBD2 (5 bases each). CDR3 length: 12 residues. Germline V gene sequence: CDR1 LGHNA, CDR2 YSLEER. Trimming shortened V by 4 bases and J by 7 bases, and 11 bases separated the two germline ends. In nucleotides, the CDR3 is TGCGCCAGCAGCCGAGTGAGGGGAGAGCAGTACTTC. This sequence encodes CASSRVRGEQYF.

This clonotype occurred a few times. V is TRBV20-1 and J is TRBJ2-1; D call uncertain. CDR3 length: 15 amino acids. V lost 1 base to trimming and J lost 4 bases, with 14 bases between them. CDR1 is DFQATT and CDR2 is SNEGSKA in the germline V gene (reference sequence). The CDR3 DNA follows: TGCAGTGCTAGAGTGGTCCTAGGGCTTTACAATGAGCAGTTCTTC. Protein: CSARVVLGLYNEQFF.

This clonotype was counted a few times. The chain employs TRBV19 and TRBJ2-1; D possibly corresponds to TRBD1 (5 bases). The CDR3 runs to 16 residues. The ends were cut back, 4 bases at V and 3 bases at J, with 16 bases in the middle. Per germline, CDR1 LNHDA and CDR2 SQIVND (reference sequence). The CDR3 nucleotides are TGTGCCAGTAGTAGGCTAGGGGCCTTAGACTACAATGAGCAGTTCTTC. Encoded protein: CASSRLGALDYNEQFF.

This clonotype has a handful of counts. This chain links TRBV29-1 with TRBJ1-2, with a tentative D call TRBD1 (5 bases). Trimming cost V 2 bases and J 4 bases, with 23 bases left between them. The germline V gene has CDR1 SQVTM and CDR2 ANQGSEA. The CDR3 runs to 17 residues. The CDR3 loop reads CSVEFPGLKNKGYGYTF. The DNA of the CDR3 is TGCAGCGTTGAATTCCCAGGGCTTAAAAATAAGGGCTATGGCTACACCTTC. The full variable domain, its missing parts supplied by reference TRBV29-1 and TRBJ1-2, is SAVISQKPSRDICQRGTSLTIQCQVDSQVTMMFWYRQQPGQSLTLIATANQGSEATYESGFVIDKFPISRPNLTFSTLTVSNMSPEDSSIYLCSVEFPGLKNKGYGYTFGSGTRLTVV.

This clonotype was counted between two and nine times. The chain combines TRBV20-1 with TRBJ2-7, with TRBD2 identical over 12 bases. V lost 0 bases and J lost 2; bases outside the gene matches: 8. Germline CDR1 reads DFQATT; CDR2 reads SNEGSKA (reference sequence). The CDR3 is 17 amino acids. CDR3 coding DNA: TGCAGTGCTAGAGATCTGGCCACTAGCGGGAGGACCTACGAGCAGTACTTC. Protein sequence: CSARDLATSGRTYEQYF.

This rearrangement joins TRBV20-1 to TRBJ2-7; possible D gene TRBD1, 5 bases. V shed 8 bases and J shed 1 base, with 18 bases lying between them. The CDR3 spans 14 residues. Germline CDR1 DFQATT, CDR2 SNEGSKA (reference sequence). The CDR3 DNA is TGCAGTTCGGCCTCGGCAGGGAAATCCTACGAGCAGTACTTC. Translated, it gives CSSASAGKSYEQYF.

The rearrangement uses TRBV2 and TRBJ2-3; 7 bases match TRBD1. The germline CDR1 and CDR2 sequences are SNHLY and FYNNEI. J was trimmed by 0 bases and V by 5 bases; bases with no gene match: 8. The CDR3 loop spans 16 amino acids. The DNA for the CDR3 is TGTGCCAGCAGTATTCTAGGGGGCGCGAGCACAGATACGCAGTATTTT. The encoded protein is CASSILGGASTDTQYF.

This clonotype was seen more than once but under ten times. This rearrangement joins TRBV13 to TRBJ2-2; D ambiguous. CDR1 PRHDT and CDR2 FYEKMQ come from the germline V gene (reference sequence). This CDR3 is built from 18 residues. Trimming removed 1 base at V and 2 bases at J, with 17 bases between. CDR3 sequence (DNA): TGTGCCAGCAGCTTAGAGAGTCCGTTCGAACATAACACCGGGGAGCTGTTTTTT. Protein: CASSLESPFEHNTGELFF.

This chain links TRBV5-4 with TRBJ1-1; the D is unclear. Germline V CDR1 and CDR2: SGHNT, YYREEE (reference sequence). Trimming left V 0 bases short and J 7 bases short, with 7 bases between. The CDR3 totals 12 residues. CDR3 coding DNA: TGTGCCAGCAGCTTGGTCGGCAGTGAAGCTTTCTTT. Its translation: CASSLVGSEAFF.